The entry below describes one T cell receptor (beta chain). The clone's antigen remains unknown. Base qualities are not at hand, and no much larger clone is one base apart. Blood RNA was extracted from unsorted whole blood using TRIzol reagent, and germline DNA was obtained with the DNeasy Blood & Tissue kit. Patients had chronic HBV infection and were treatment-naive at sampling. Before surgery, about 4 milliliters of peripheral blood were collected into K2EDTA tubes. The CDR3, from cysteine to phenylalanine, totals 12 residues. The sequence is cut down to CDR3 DNA, 36 bases in frame from base 1. Trimming removed 4 bases from V and 9 bases from J, leaving 9 bases between the germline ends. CDR1 and CDR2 are read off the germline V gene as MNHNS and SASEGT. The sample is drawn from a study of tumor-infiltrating lymphocytes in primary liver carcinoma listed by TCRdb under 2017. At the level of the whole study: Between late 2015 and 2016, about five patients in China with histopathologically diagnosed primary liver carcinoma had surgical resection. The five patients, three men and two women aged 30 to 69 years, had hepatocellular carcinoma (four) or combined HCC and intrahepatic cholangiocarcinoma (one). The tumors of the five patients were staged as T1-T3 N0M0, with maximum diameters ranging from roughly 4 to 10 cm. Each sample produced about 3.5 to 8 million productive TCRbeta reads, and read depth showed no significant difference between tissue types. For each liver tumor, the study sampled five regions along with adjacent normal tissue and blood, and applied TCRbeta repertoire sequencing, expression microarrays and whole-exome sequencing. A total of 35 or so specimens from 5 patients went through TCRbeta repertoire sequencing, namely 25 tumor regions, 5 adjacent noncancerous liver tissues and 5 peripheral blood samples. Repertoires from technical replicates were highly reproducible, with mean shared-clone rates roughly 0.87 and correlation coefficients above 0.95.

On the study overall, not on this receptor specifically: Bulk unsorted samples precluded comparing CD4+ and CD8+ T cell repertoires. A significantly larger repertoire fraction was made up by the top 250 clones in tumors than in blood (p = 0.039). Consistent with antigen-driven expansion, pairs of tumor regions showed higher repertoire overlap (mean roughly 36%) than either tumor-adjacent pairs (approximately 17%) or tumor-blood pairs (about 14%). The study included only a few patients, and the authors note findings should be validated in a larger study. Because only the TCR beta chain was sequenced and unpaired alpha chains were not captured, true repertoire diversity is likely underestimated.

A constant-region primer and ProtoScript II reverse transcriptase were used to reverse-transcribe TCRbeta-specific cDNA from roughly 0.55 ug total RNA. The TCRbeta libraries were prepared through three rounds of nested multiplex PCR following a slightly modified ARM-PCR procedure. The first two PCR rounds used multiplex TRBV1-TRBV30 forward primers with a Cbeta reverse primer, each for about 10 cycles. Sample barcodes and Illumina adapters were added in a final 25-cycle PCR with Deep VentR polymerase. Amplicons of 200-500 bp were gel-purified with a QIAquick gel extraction kit before sequencing. The TCRbeta amplicons were sequenced with 250-bp paired-end reads on an Illumina HiSeq 2500. As for the authors' bioinformatics: Trimmomatic v0.33 was used to quality-trim the reads, and FLASH v1.2.11 was used to merge paired reads so that full CDR3 sequences could be recovered. V, D and J germline segments were assigned to the rearranged TCRbeta sequences using MiGEC v1.2.1b. Clonotype statistics and Shannon-Wiener diversity indices were computed with VDJtools v1.0.0. Except for diversity analysis, only the 250 most abundant clonotypes of each sample were used in subsequent analyses to reduce sampling bias. Using fastp trimming at Q25 and MiXCR clonotype assembly, TCRdb reanalyzed the public sequencing data and kept in-frame beta chains. Each entry is one CDR3 protein sequence, shown with its most common DNA and genes. The V and J calls, along with clone size, are taken from TCRdb and not from the paper's own processing. The sample table holds approximately 300,000 distinct CDR3 sequences, of which approximately 60% were seen once. Roughly 8.6% of the sample belongs to the ten largest clones.

The V and J segments used are TRBV6-1 and TRBJ2-2; the D gene identity is not certain. The specimen was peripheral blood. The sequence derives from a middle-aged man with primary liver carcinoma and hepatitis B virus infection. The CDR3 loop reads CASSADGRELFF. The sequence in DNA is TGTGCCAGCAGTGCGGACGGGCGGGAGCTGTTTTTT.